This T cell receptor beta chain was identified during a study of T cell changes during pregnancy in multiple sclerosis. Data came from immunoSEQ multiplex PCR; TCRdb stores just in-frame clones and leaves some out. Here the sample spans around 40,000 clones, around 90% being singletons. In germline, CDR1 is LNHDA, CDR2 SQIVND (reference sequence). Losses at the gene ends were 6 bases for V and 5 bases for J; bases not matched to a gene: 7. There are 14 residues in the CDR3. The sample was CD4+ T cells from peripheral blood mononuclear cells, taken in the third trimester of pregnancy. The chain links TRBV19 to TRBJ2-7; 10 bases match TRBD1. This TCR was sampled from a female donor in good health, enrolled as a control in a pregnancy study. The CDR3 loop is CASRTTGGGDEQYF. The CDR3, as DNA: TGTGCCAGTAGGACGACAGGGGGCGGGGACGAGCAGTACTTC.